The 13 T cell receptor beta chains below were found in one sample sequenced in a study of T cell repertoires in ileal Crohn's disease. The method was immunoSEQ multiplex PCR; TCRdb's version includes in-frame clones alone and lacks a portion of them. The table lists 25,000 to 30,000 clones, roughly 81% of them singletons, with around 5.6% in the top ten. The sample comprised ileal tissue. The receptors stem from an adult with Crohn's disease.

The chain combines TRBV7-2 with TRBJ1-5; D is perhaps TRBD1 (6 bases). This CDR3 is built from 17 residues. CDR1 and CDR2 from the germline V gene are SGHTA and FQGNSA. Trimming removed 5 bases from V and 0 bases from J, with 17 bases in between. This CDR3 is CASSPNQQGNSNQPQHF. The CDR3 bases are TGTGCCAGCAGCCCTAACCAACAGGGAAATAGCAATCAGCCCCAGCATTTT.

The V and J genes are TRBV6-6 and TRBJ2-1; no clear D gene. This CDR3 comprises 10 residues. The V end was cut by 2 bases, the J end by 9 bases, with 2 bases between. Germline CDR1 reads MNHNY; CDR2 reads SVGAGI (reference sequence). The CDR3 reads CASSYREQFF. The CDR3 region has the DNA TGTGCCAGCAGTTACCGTGAGCAGTTCTTC.

This chain uses TRBV4-3 with TRBJ2-1; 9 nucleotides line up with TRBD2. The V and J ends lost 0 bases and 2 bases, in that order; junction bases with no gene match: 8. CDR1 is LGHNA and CDR2 is YSLEER in the germline V gene. The CDR3 length is 18 residues. DNA for the CDR3: TGCGCCAGCAGCCAAGAACCCCTCGTAGCGGGGGCCTACAATGAGCAGTTCTTC. It codes for CASSQEPLVAGAYNEQFF.

The rearrangement joins TRBV11-1 to TRBJ2-1; D is unresolved. The V gene's germline CDR1 is SGHAT and CDR2 FQDESV (reference sequence). Trimming cost V 4 bases and J 15 bases, with 4 bases left between them. The CDR3 runs 8 residues. This CDR3 reads CASSSSFF. CDR3 coding DNA: TGTGCCAGCAGCTCTTCGTTCTTC.

The rearrangement uses TRBV18 and TRBJ2-7; maybe TRBD1 (6 bases). The CDR3 totals 15 residues. Germline assignment: CDR1 KGHSH and CDR2 LQKENI. With 0 bases removed from V and 3 bases from J, the gap between germline ends came to 12 bases. This CDR3 reads CASSPPGGRGYEQYF. The CDR3 region has the DNA TGTGCCAGCTCACCACCGGGCGGCAGGGGCTACGAGCAGTACTTC.

Worth noting for this clone: One end of the junction is discordant with germline, which a read error may explain. The chain carries TRBV7-2 and TRBJ1-2; D is unclear. Germline V gene lookup returns CDR1 SGHTA and CDR2 FQGNSA. The CDR3 covers 15 residues. The CDR3 is CASSLDQINGNGCTF. CDR3 in DNA: TGTGCCAGCAGCTTAGACCAGATAAACGGGAATGGCTGCACCTTC.

The sample holds a few counts of this clone. The chain recombines TRBV5-5 with TRBJ2-7, with D possibly matching TRBD1 (6 bases). Germline V CDR1 and CDR2: SGHKS, YYEKEE (reference sequence). V lost 3 bases and J 0 bases, leaving 13 bases between the germline ends. The CDR3 has 15 residues. The DNA for the CDR3 is TGTGCCAGCAGCTCCTTGGGGGACACCTCCTACGAGCAGTACTTC. It is translated as CASSSLGDTSYEQYF.

This rearrangement joins TRBV7-2 to TRBJ1-5, with D perhaps matching TRBD1 (5 bases). Trimming took off 5 bases at V and 5 bases at J, with 16 bases between the two ends. The CDR3 is made up of 15 amino acids. CDR1 and CDR2 (germline): SGHTA, FQGNSA. The CDR3: CASSPPGGADQPQHF. The CDR3 coding sequence is TGTGCCAGCAGCCCCCCAGGAGGGGCCGATCAGCCCCAGCATTTT.

This chain uses TRBV4-1 with TRBJ2-7; maybe TRBD1 (6 bases). Germline CDR1 reads MGHRA; CDR2 reads YSYEKL. CDR3 length: 15 residues. Trimming removed 0 bases from V and 3 bases from J, with 12 bases in between. The CDR3 spells CASSQEPRDNYEQYF. The DNA for the CDR3 is TGCGCCAGCAGCCAAGAACCTAGGGACAACTACGAGCAGTACTTC.

As for this clone: The identical CDR3 is also encoded by other nucleotide sequences in the sample. The CDR3 reads CASRQGMGGYTF. For the CDR3, the DNA is TGTGCCAGTCGACAGGGGATGGGTGGTTACACCTTC. This chain uses TRBV6-4 with TRBJ1-2; 8 bases align to TRBD1. The ends lost 9 bases at V and 11 bases at J; junction bases unmatched: 11. CDR1 is MRHNA and CDR2 is SNTAGT in the germline V gene. The CDR3 sequence is 12 residues long.

V gene TRBV27 combines with J gene TRBJ1-5; 9 nucleotides align to TRBD1. V lost 3 bases to trimming and J lost 7 bases; unmatched junction nucleotides: 4. The CDR3 sequence is 14 residues long. CDR1 and CDR2 (germline): MNHEY, SMNVEV (reference sequence). The CDR3 coding sequence is TGTGCCAGCAGTTTTACAGGGGGCATGCAGCCCCAGCATTTT. It specifies CASSFTGGMQPQHF.

The chain is built from TRBV7-2 and TRBJ2-7; 9 bases are shared with TRBD2. The CDR3 length is 15 residues. From germline, CDR1 is SGHTA and CDR2 FQGNSA. The trim removed 4 bases at V and 2 bases at J, leaving 6 bases unmatched. The CDR3: CASSSGSGGPYEQYF. The CDR3 DNA reads TGTGCCAGCAGCTCAGGTAGCGGGGGCCCCTACGAGCAGTACTTC.

This chain joins TRBV11-2 and TRBJ2-1, with D possibly being TRBD1 (5 bases). V shed 1 base and J shed 8 bases, with 15 bases lying between them. Germline V CDR1 and CDR2: SGHAT, FQNNGV. The CDR3 is made up of 15 amino acids. The CDR3 spells CASSLGLVRGHEQFF. Here the CDR3 DNA reads TGTGCCAGCAGCTTAGGGCTAGTAAGGGGCCATGAGCAGTTCTTC.